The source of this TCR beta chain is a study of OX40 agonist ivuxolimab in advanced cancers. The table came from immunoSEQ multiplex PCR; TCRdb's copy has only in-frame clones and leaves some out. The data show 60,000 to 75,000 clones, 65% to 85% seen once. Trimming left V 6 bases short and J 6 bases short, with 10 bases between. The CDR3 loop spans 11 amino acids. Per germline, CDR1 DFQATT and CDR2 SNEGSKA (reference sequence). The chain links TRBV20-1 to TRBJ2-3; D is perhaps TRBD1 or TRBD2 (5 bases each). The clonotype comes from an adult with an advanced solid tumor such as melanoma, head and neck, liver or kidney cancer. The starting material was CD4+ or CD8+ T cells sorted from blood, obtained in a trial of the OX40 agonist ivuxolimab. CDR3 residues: CSAAWGDTQYF. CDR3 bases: TGCAGTGCCGCCTGGGGGGATACGCAGTATTTT.